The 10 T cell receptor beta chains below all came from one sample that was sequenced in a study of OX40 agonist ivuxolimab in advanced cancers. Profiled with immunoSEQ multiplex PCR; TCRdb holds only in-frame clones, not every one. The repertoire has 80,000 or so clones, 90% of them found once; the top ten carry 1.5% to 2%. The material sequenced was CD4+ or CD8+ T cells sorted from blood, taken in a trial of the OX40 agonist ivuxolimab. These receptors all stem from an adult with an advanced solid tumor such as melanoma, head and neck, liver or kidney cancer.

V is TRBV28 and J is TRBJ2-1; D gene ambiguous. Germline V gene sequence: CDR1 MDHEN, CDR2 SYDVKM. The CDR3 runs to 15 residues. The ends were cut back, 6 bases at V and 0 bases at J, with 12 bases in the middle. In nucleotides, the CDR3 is TGTGCCAGCAGCCGCTTTTTGTACTCCTACAATGAGCAGTTCTTC. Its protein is CASSRFLYSYNEQFF.

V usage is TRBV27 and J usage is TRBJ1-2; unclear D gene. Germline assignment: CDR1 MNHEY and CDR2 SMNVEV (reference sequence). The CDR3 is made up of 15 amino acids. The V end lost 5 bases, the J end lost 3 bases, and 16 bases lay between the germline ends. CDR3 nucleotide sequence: TGTGCCAGCAGTCCCCGGTTCGCGTTTGACTATGGCTACACCTTC. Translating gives CASSPRFAFDYGYTF.

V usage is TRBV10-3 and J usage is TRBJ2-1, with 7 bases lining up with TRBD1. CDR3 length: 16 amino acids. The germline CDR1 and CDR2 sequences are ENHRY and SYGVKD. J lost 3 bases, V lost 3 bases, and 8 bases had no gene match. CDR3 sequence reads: CAISDPTGKRYNEQFF. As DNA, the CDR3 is TGTGCCATCAGTGACCCGACAGGGAAGCGCTACAATGAGCAGTTCTTC.

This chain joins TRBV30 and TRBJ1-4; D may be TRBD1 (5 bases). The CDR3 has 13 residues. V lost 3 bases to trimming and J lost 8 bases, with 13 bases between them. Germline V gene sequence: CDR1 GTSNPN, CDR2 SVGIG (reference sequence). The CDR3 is CAWSPLTGEKLFF. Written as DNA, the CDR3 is TGTGCCTGGAGCCCACTTACAGGAGAAAAACTGTTTTTT.

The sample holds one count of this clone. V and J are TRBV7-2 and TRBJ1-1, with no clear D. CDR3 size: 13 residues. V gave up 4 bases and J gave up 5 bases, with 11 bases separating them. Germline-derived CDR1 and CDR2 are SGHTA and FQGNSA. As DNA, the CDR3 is TGTGCCAGCAGCTCCGGACGGGAAACTGAAGCTTTCTTT. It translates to CASSSGRETEAFF.

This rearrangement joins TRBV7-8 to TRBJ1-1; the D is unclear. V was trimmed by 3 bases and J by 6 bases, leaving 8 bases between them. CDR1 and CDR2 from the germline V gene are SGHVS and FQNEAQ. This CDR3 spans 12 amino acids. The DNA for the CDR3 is TGTGCCAGCAGCTTCCTACGGGCTGAAGCTTTCTTT. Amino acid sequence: CASSFLRAEAFF.

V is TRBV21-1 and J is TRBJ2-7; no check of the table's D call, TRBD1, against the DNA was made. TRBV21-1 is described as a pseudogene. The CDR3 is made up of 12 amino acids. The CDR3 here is CASSKVQGWQYF. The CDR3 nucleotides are TGTGCCAGCAGCAAAGTGCAGGGGTGGCAGTACTTC.

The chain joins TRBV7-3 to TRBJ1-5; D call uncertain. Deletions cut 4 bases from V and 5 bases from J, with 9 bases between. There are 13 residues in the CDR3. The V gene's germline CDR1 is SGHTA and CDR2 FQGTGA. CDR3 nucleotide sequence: TGTGCCAGCAGCTCGGGGAACTATCAGCCCCAGCATTTT. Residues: CASSSGNYQPQHF.

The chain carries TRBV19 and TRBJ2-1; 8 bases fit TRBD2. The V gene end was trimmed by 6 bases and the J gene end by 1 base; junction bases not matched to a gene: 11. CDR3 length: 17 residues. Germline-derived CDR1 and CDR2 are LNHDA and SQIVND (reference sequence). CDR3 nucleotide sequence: TGTGCCAGTAGAACATCCGAGGGACTAGAGTCCTACAATGAGCAGTTCTTC. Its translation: CASRTSEGLESYNEQFF.

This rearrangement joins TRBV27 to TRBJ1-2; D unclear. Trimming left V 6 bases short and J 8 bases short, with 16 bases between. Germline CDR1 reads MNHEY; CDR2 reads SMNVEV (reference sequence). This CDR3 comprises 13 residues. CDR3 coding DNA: TGTGCCAGCAGGCCGGCGGGGTCTCAGGGCTACACCTTC. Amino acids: CASRPAGSQGYTF.